The 20 T cell receptor beta chains below were found in one sample sequenced in a study of T and B cells in COVID-19 patients. From blood, about 230-500 ng of genomic DNA served as TRB template. TRB rearrangements were amplified by multiplex PCR with BIOMED2 TRB-A/B primers. TCRdb called the multiplex PCR reads again in MiXCR, with one record for every CDR3 protein. The sample consists of about 5,100 distinct CDR3 sequences, around 29% of them appearing once. Sequencing was performed on blood. All receptors come from a human donor with active COVID-19.

This clonotype was seen more than once but under ten times. The chain has TRBV6-4 and TRBJ2-2; possible D gene TRBD2, 6 bases. V was trimmed by 7 bases and J by 0 bases, leaving 12 bases between them. The CDR3 runs 15 residues. CDR1 and CDR2 (germline): MRHNA, SNTAGT. The DNA for the CDR3 is TGTGCCAGCAAGTCGGAGGGCTCGAACACCGGGGAGCTGTTTTTT. Its translation: CASKSEGSNTGELFF.

In its sample, this clonotype ranks as medium-sized. This rearrangement joins TRBV19 to TRBJ1-6; TRBD1 matches at 7 bases. In germline, CDR1 is LNHDA, CDR2 SQIVND (reference sequence). The CDR3 has 14 amino acids. The V segment lost 6 bases and the J segment 9 bases; nucleotides outside the gene matches: 8. CDR3 DNA: TGTGCCAGTAGACCTTCGACAGGGTTTTCACCCCTCCACTTT. Residues: CASRPSTGFSPLHF.

This clonotype was detected a few times. This chain joins TRBV6-1 and TRBJ2-1; no definite D call. Trimming shortened V by 2 bases and J by 4 bases, and 9 bases separated the two germline ends. The CDR3 extends over 14 amino acids. CDR1 is MNHNS, CDR2 SASEGT, per germline. CDR3 in amino acids: CASSEIPGYNEQFF. CDR3 coding DNA: TGTGCCAGCAGTGAAATCCCAGGATACAATGAGCAGTTCTTC.

This clonotype has only one observation. The J gene is TRBJ1-2, the V gene TRBV7-6; D is unresolved. The CDR3 loop spans 15 amino acids. Germline V lookup: CDR1 SGHVS, CDR2 FNYEAQ. V lost 4 bases to trimming and J lost 3 bases, with 15 bases between them. The CDR3 nucleotides are TGTGCCAGCAGCTCCTCCGACACGGCGGACTATGGCTACACCTTC. This encodes CASSSSDTADYGYTF.

As to this clonotype: The conserved phenylalanine or tryptophan is not found at the CDR3 terminus, so this likely reflects a read error. The chain has TRBV6-1 and TRBJ2-3, with 10 nucleotides matching TRBD2. This CDR3 is 15 amino acids long. V trimming: 2 bases; J trimming: 5 bases; junction bases outside the gene matches: 4. CDR1 and CDR2 from the germline V gene are MNHNS and SASEGT. DNA for the CDR3: TGTGCCAGCAGTGAATCAGCGGGGGGGCAAGATACGCAGTATGTT. Translating gives CASSESAGGQDTQYV.

This clonotype was seen a handful of times. The genes are TRBV5-4 and TRBJ2-7; 7 bases fit TRBD1. The CDR3 runs 16 residues. The germline CDR1 and CDR2 sequences are SGHNT and YYREEE (reference sequence). V gave up 3 bases and J gave up 6 bases; unmatched junction bases: 15. The CDR3 protein is CASSSNTGAPLGEQYF. CDR3 DNA: TGTGCCAGCAGCTCCAATACAGGGGCCCCCTTAGGCGAGCAGTACTTC.

By its share, this clonotype is medium-sized. One end of the junction fails to match germline, which may point to a read error. The J gene is TRBJ1-2, the V gene TRBV27; D not resolved. The CDR3 is made up of 11 amino acids. Per germline, CDR1 MNHEY and CDR2 SMNVEV (reference sequence). In DNA, the CDR3 is TGTGCCACCGGTCGACCGTATGACTACACCTTC. It specifies CATGRPYDYTF.

This clonotype ranks as medium-sized. V gene TRBV18 combines with J gene TRBJ2-1; D is perhaps TRBD2 (5 bases). Germline lookup yields CDR1 KGHSH and CDR2 LQKENI. Trimming removed 3 bases at V and 0 bases at J, with 18 bases between. The CDR3 is 18 residues long. This CDR3 is CASSPLGEGRISYNEQFF. Written as DNA, the CDR3 is TGTGCCAGCTCACCCCTGGGTGAAGGGAGAATCTCCTACAATGAGCAGTTCTTC.

V usage is TRBV12-3 or TRBV12-4 and J usage is TRBJ2-1; 10 positions agree with TRBD2. V lost 4 bases and J lost 4; bases outside the gene matches: 4. CDR3 length: 15 amino acids. The CDR3 sequence: CASSSRTSGYNEQFF. The CDR3 DNA follows: TGTGCCAGCAGTTCCAGGACTAGCGGATACAATGAGCAGTTCTTC.

The genes are TRBV29-1 and TRBJ1-1; TRBD1 matches at 7 bases. CDR1 is SQVTM and CDR2 is ANQGSEA in the germline V gene. Trimming at V came to 4 bases and at J to 0 bases, leaving 8 bases not matched to a gene. The CDR3 has 15 amino acids. The CDR3: CSVVQRGGVNTEAFF. The CDR3 nucleotides are TGCAGCGTTGTACAGCGAGGGGGCGTGAACACTGAAGCTTTCTTT.

In this sample, this clonotype turned up a few times. This chain links TRBV12-3 or TRBV12-4 with TRBJ2-3; 7 positions match TRBD2. With 4 bases clipped from V and 6 bases from J, the junction kept 4 bases outside the gene matches. This CDR3 contains 13 residues. DNA of the CDR3: TGTGCCAGCAGTTCGGGAGGTGGCGATACGCAGTATTTT. Its protein product is CASSSGGGDTQYF.

By proportion, this clonotype is medium-sized (0.01 to 0.1%). CDR3 loop: CAWSSGNTIYF. Here the CDR3 DNA reads TGTGCCTGGAGCTCTGGAAACACCATATATTTT. The gene calls are TRBV30 and TRBJ1-3; D is undetermined. V lost 3 bases and J 0 bases, leaving 0 bases between the germline ends. The CDR3 contains 11 residues. Germline V gene lookup returns CDR1 GTSNPN and CDR2 SVGIG (reference sequence).

V gene TRBV6-5 combines with J gene TRBJ1-2; D is possibly TRBD1 (5 bases). The CDR3 length is 11 residues. V gave up 3 bases and J gave up 7 bases, with 6 bases separating them. Germline CDR1 reads MNHEY; CDR2 reads SVGAGI. CDR3 amino acids: CASSYRGGYTF. The CDR3 DNA sequence: TGTGCCAGCAGTTATAGGGGTGGCTACACCTTC.

This clonotype rates as medium-sized. The chain couples TRBV13 to TRBJ2-7, with no clear D. This CDR3 spans 11 amino acids. Germline values: CDR1 PRHDT, CDR2 FYEKMQ (reference sequence). V shed 4 bases and J shed 2 bases, with 3 bases lying between them. The CDR3 coding sequence is TGTGCCAGCAGCTCGCCCTACGAGCAGTACTTC. This gives the protein CASSSPYEQYF.

V usage is TRBV19 and J usage is TRBJ1-3; TRBD1 matches 9 bases. Germline CDR1 LNHDA, CDR2 SQIVND (reference sequence). This CDR3 has 17 amino acids. V lost 4 bases, J lost 2 bases, and 9 bases stayed unmatched. The CDR3 reads CASSRVGQGLAGNTIYF. In DNA form, the CDR3 reads TGTGCCAGTAGTAGGGTGGGACAGGGCTTGGCTGGAAACACCATATATTTT.

This chain joins TRBV6-2 or TRBV6-3 and TRBJ1-1; a possible D gene is TRBD1 (5 bases). The CDR3 contains 13 residues. Germline CDR1 MNHEY, CDR2 SVGEGT. The V end was cut by 2 bases, the J end by 5 bases, with 9 bases between. CDR3 bases: TGTGCCAGCAGTTACAAGGCAGGGACTGAAGCTTTCTTT. Protein: CASSYKAGTEAFF.

Relative to its sample, this clonotype is medium-sized (0.01 to 0.1%). The chain recombines TRBV19 with TRBJ2-5; D possibly corresponds to TRBD2 (6 bases). V was clipped by 11 bases and J by 3 bases, with 16 bases between them. This CDR3 has 13 residues. Germline V lookup: CDR1 LNHDA, CDR2 SQIVND (reference sequence). The CDR3 here is CASHRRREETQYF. The CDR3 nucleotides are TGTGCCTCCCATAGAAGGAGGGAAGAGACCCAGTACTTC.

The chain couples TRBV20-1 to TRBJ2-3; TRBD2 matches 9 bases. This CDR3 region has 14 residues. Germline loops: CDR1 DFQATT, CDR2 SNEGSKA (reference sequence). V shed 3 bases and J 6 bases; nucleotides not matched to a gene: 7. The CDR3 is CSASVGSGGDTQYF. Written as DNA, the CDR3 is TGCAGTGCTAGTGTAGGAAGCGGGGGGGATACGCAGTATTTT.

This chain joins TRBV12-3 or TRBV12-4 and TRBJ2-3; possible D gene TRBD2, 6 bases. Trimming left V 3 bases short and J 1 base short, with 14 bases between. This CDR3 has 16 residues. The CDR3 spells CASSFSLTGGTDTQYF. In DNA, the CDR3 is TGTGCCAGCAGTTTTAGTCTTACGGGGGGCACAGATACGCAGTATTTT.

Turning to this clonotype: A much more abundant neighbour one base away suggests this may be a read error. J is TRBJ2-3 and V is TRBV6-5; the match to TRBD2 covers 8 bases. Looked up from germline, CDR1 is MNHEY and CDR2 is SVGAGI. The CDR3 covers 14 residues. The CDR3: CASSFSGGTYTQYF. The DNA for the CDR3 is TGTGCCAGCAGTTTCAGCGGGGGCACATATACGCAGTATTTT.